These T cell receptor beta chains were read from a single sample in a study of cytomegalovirus exposure and HLA in healthy donors. TCRdb's table, derived via immunoSEQ multiplex PCR, lists solely in-frame clones and lacks some. The profile covers 170,000 or so clones, with around four fifths appearing a single time and 13% taken by the ten largest. The specimen sequenced was PBMCs. The receptors derive from a woman in her fifties or sixties in good health and CMV-seropositive. Both conserved end residues are trimmed from each CDR3. The order of the fields is CDR3 protein, J gene, D gene, V gene. A D gene is named only where the DNA matches it firmly.

ASAGEVNTGELF	TRBJ2-2	NA	TRBV27
ASSSASSGNQPQH	TRBJ1-5	NA	TRBV7-9
SVDYDPQETQY	TRBJ2-5	NA	TRBV29-1
ASSVSVDGYT	TRBJ1-2	NA	TRBV6-1
SAELEDTQY	TRBJ2-3	NA	TRBV20-1
SVATVGGRGGTDTQY	TRBJ2-3	NA	TRBV29-1
ASSFRGEETQY	TRBJ2-5	NA	TRBV5-4
ASSDFTGGYGYT	TRBJ1-2	TRBD1	TRBV2
ASSRDSPYNEQF	TRBJ2-1	NA	TRBV6-5
ASSQERSSYNEQF	TRBJ2-1	NA	TRBV11-2
ASSRFAGQGARGYT	TRBJ1-2	TRBD1	TRBV27
ASSESGYYEQY	TRBJ2-7	NA	TRBV6-1
ASSMRGWEAF	TRBJ1-1	NA	TRBV19
ASSFPRLGADTEAF	TRBJ1-1	NA	TRBV27
ASSPRDSGTDTQY	TRBJ2-3	NA	TRBV13
SVSRRLYTEAF	TRBJ1-1	NA	TRBV29-1
ATDSPDTDTQY	TRBJ2-3	NA	TRBV10-3
ASTETSGVGETQY	TRBJ2-5	TRBD2	TRBV5-1
ASSLDPEGGANVLT	TRBJ2-6	NA	TRBV5-4
ASSLGAGVSNQPQH	TRBJ1-5	NA	TRBV11-2
ASSFRTSGGYNEQF	TRBJ2-1	TRBD2	TRBV27
AWINRVGTEAF	TRBJ1-1	NA	TRBV30
ASSGQSRGEQY	TRBJ2-7	NA	TRBV27
ASSLGPGANQPQH	TRBJ1-5	NA	TRBV5-6
ASSPIQGAGGEQY	TRBJ2-7	TRBD1	TRBV4-1
ASSPGHSYEQY	NA	NA	TRBV19
AISEPPGLAGGRVTGELF	TRBJ2-2	TRBD2	TRBV10-3
ASSFPTSGGDPFTDTQY	TRBJ2-3	TRBD2	TRBV7-9
ASSSSAGSLYEQY	TRBJ2-7	NA	TRBV5-1
ASSLATPGQGFYQPQH	TRBJ1-5	TRBD1	TRBV27
ASSLDRNYGYT	TRBJ1-2	NA	TRBV5-1
ATNRGGESAPQMAF	TRBJ1-1	TRBD1	TRBV7-9
ASSVEHVPYNEQF	TRBJ2-1	NA	TRBV9